These 17 T cell receptor beta chains share one sample of origin, sequenced in a study of cytomegalovirus exposure and HLA in healthy donors. Using immunoSEQ multiplex PCR, the repertoire was profiled, and TCRdb retains in-frame clones only, with some absent. Of tens of thousands of clones in the sample, 85% to 95% are singletons; the top ten hold roughly 0.74%. Sequenced input: PBMCs. The receptors here all came from a young man in good health and CMV-seronegative.

This chain uses TRBV5-1 with TRBJ2-1; D is possibly TRBD2 (6 bases). With 4 bases removed from V and 4 bases from J, the gap between germline ends came to 15 bases. The V gene's germline CDR1 is SGHRS and CDR2 YFSETQ. The CDR3 sequence is 15 residues long. CDR3 in amino acids: CASSQLAAYYNEQFF. CDR3 DNA: TGCGCCAGCAGCCAGTTAGCGGCATATTACAATGAGCAGTTCTTC. The full variable domain, its missing parts supplied by reference TRBV5-1 and TRBJ2-1, is KAGVTQTPRYLIKTRGQQVTLSCSPISGHRSVSWYQQTPGQGLQFLFEYFSETQRNKGNFPGRFSGRQFSNSRSEMNVSTLELGDSALYLCASSQLAAYYNEQFFGPGTRLTVL.

V gene TRBV15 combines with J gene TRBJ2-4; TRBD2 might be the D (5 bases). Looked up from germline, CDR1 is LNHNV and CDR2 is YYDKDF (reference sequence). The CDR3 has 15 residues. The V end lost 0 bases, the J end lost 4 bases, and 10 bases lay between the germline ends. CDR3 DNA sequence: TGTGCCACCAGCAGAGATCGGGGTAGGAAAAACATTCAGTACTTC. Translating it yields CATSRDRGRKNIQYF. The full variable domain, completed using reference TRBV15 and TRBJ2-4, is DAMVIQNPRYQVTQFGKPVTLSCSQTLNHNVMYWYQQKSSQAPKLLFHYYDKDFNNEADTPDNFQSRRPNTSFCFLDIRSPGLGDTAMYLCATSRDRGRKNIQYFGAGTRLSVL.

The genes are TRBV30 and TRBJ1-1; 7 positions agree with TRBD1. Germline V gene data show CDR1 as GTSNPN and CDR2 as SVGIG (reference sequence). With V trimmed by 8 bases and J by 5 bases, 11 bases remained unmatched. This CDR3 spans 13 amino acids. The CDR3 spells CASRTGPGTEAFF. As DNA, the CDR3 is TGTGCCAGCCGGACAGGACCGGGTACTGAAGCTTTCTTT.

The V and J genes are TRBV7-3 and TRBJ2-3; 8 nucleotides line up with TRBD2. Germline V gene data show CDR1 as SGHTA and CDR2 as FQGTGA. CDR3 length: 14 residues. V dropped 5 bases and J dropped 2; count of bases not matched to a gene: 3. The CDR3 protein is CASSQTSDTDTQYF. CDR3 in DNA: TGTGCCAGCAGCCAGACTAGCGACACAGATACGCAGTATTTT.

The chain has TRBV5-8 and TRBJ2-5, with 8 bases identical to TRBD1. The CDR3 spans 14 residues. Germline loops: CDR1 SGHTS, CDR2 YDEGEE. The trim removed 7 bases at V and 4 bases at J, leaving 9 bases unmatched. The CDR3 sequence is CASGRDRIRETQYF. In nucleotides, the CDR3 is TGTGCCAGCGGCCGGGACAGGATTCGAGAGACCCAGTACTTC.

V is TRBV4-2 and J is TRBJ1-2; 7 nucleotides line up with TRBD1. Germline lookup yields CDR1 LGHNA and CDR2 YNFKEQ. The ends lost 4 bases at V and 5 bases at J; junction bases unmatched: 7. CDR3 length: 14 amino acids. This chain's CDR3 is CASSPGGPGYGYTF. In DNA form, the CDR3 reads TGTGCCAGCAGCCCAGGGGGGCCAGGGTATGGCTACACCTTC.

The gene calls are TRBV27 and TRBJ2-2; 8 bases match TRBD2. With 6 bases clipped from V and 6 bases from J, the junction kept 15 bases outside the gene matches. Germline CDR1 reads MNHEY; CDR2 reads SMNVEV (reference sequence). The CDR3 extends over 17 amino acids. CDR3 region: CASSLSAGTSFPGELFF. The DNA of the CDR3 is TGTGCCAGCAGCTTAAGTGCCGGGACTAGTTTTCCCGGGGAGCTGTTTTTT.

This clone was seen only once. This sequence joins TRBV4-1 and TRBJ2-7, with 9 positions matching TRBD1. The CDR3 totals 15 residues. The V gene's germline CDR1 is MGHRA and CDR2 YSYEKL. J gave up 2 bases and V 6 bases, and 8 bases lay outside the gene matches. CDR3: CASRETGGEAYEQYF. CDR3 nucleotide sequence: TGCGCCAGCAGGGAAACAGGGGGCGAAGCCTACGAGCAGTACTTC.

CDR3 coding DNA: TGTGCCGCCGGACAATCTAACTCCCCAGAACAGTTCTTC. Translation gives CAAGQSNSPEQFF. The chain is built from TRBV15 and TRBJ2-1, with D perhaps matching TRBD1 (5 bases). CDR1 LNHNV and CDR2 YYDKDF come from the germline V gene (reference sequence). The CDR3 is 13 residues long. The V and J ends lost 11 bases and 13 bases respectively, with 24 bases between them.

The genes are TRBV6-5 and TRBJ2-1, with 9 bases aligning to TRBD1. Trimming cost V 1 base and J 7 bases; bases outside gene matches: 8. The CDR3 totals 16 residues. The V gene's germline CDR1 is MNHEY and CDR2 SVGAGI. CDR3 bases: TGTGCCAGCAGTTACTGGGGACAGGGAGGGGGAAATGAGCAGTTCTTC. It specifies CASSYWGQGGGNEQFF.

The chain has TRBV10-3 and TRBJ2-7; a possible D gene is TRBD2 (7 bases). CDR3 size: 17 residues. Trimming removed 0 bases from V and 0 bases from J, with 15 bases in between. Germline CDR1 ENHRY, CDR2 SYGVKD. The CDR3 bases are TGTGCCATCAGTGAGTCGGGAGGGGGAGTCCCCTCCTACGAGCAGTACTTC. Translating it yields CAISESGGGVPSYEQYF.

The CDR3, as DNA: TGTGCCCTCGAGACTGACAGCTACGAGCAGTACTTC. Translating it yields CALETDSYEQYF. This sequence joins TRBV10-3 and TRBJ2-7, with D maybe TRBD1 (5 bases). The germline V gene has CDR1 ENHRY and CDR2 SYGVKD. The CDR3 extends over 12 amino acids. V was shortened by 11 bases and J by 3 bases, with 14 bases between the two germline ends.

The CDR3 sequence: CASRFTSGEQYF. DNA for the CDR3: TGTGCCAGCCGCTTCACTTCAGGGGAGCAGTACTTC. This sequence joins TRBV27 and TRBJ2-7, with D perhaps TRBD1 (5 bases). V was trimmed by 8 bases and J by 7 bases, leaving 15 bases between them. Germline V gene lookup returns CDR1 MNHEY and CDR2 SMNVEV (reference sequence). CDR3 length: 12 residues.

V is TRBV2 and J is TRBJ1-2, with 11 nucleotides matching TRBD1. The CDR3 covers 16 residues. Germline values: CDR1 SNHLY, CDR2 FYNNEI. V gave up 4 bases and J gave up 3 bases; unmatched junction bases: 7. The CDR3 here is CASSGTGGDDYYGYTF. In DNA form, the CDR3 reads TGTGCCAGCAGTGGGACAGGGGGCGACGATTACTATGGCTACACCTTC.

This chain uses TRBV27 with TRBJ1-4; 9 positions match TRBD1. V was clipped by 4 bases and J by 10 bases; unmatched bases: 1. The CDR3 has 12 amino acids. Germline lookup yields CDR1 MNHEY and CDR2 SMNVEV (reference sequence). CDR3 sequence reads: CASSSDRGKLFF. CDR3 in DNA: TGTGCCAGCAGTTCGGACAGGGGAAAACTGTTTTTT.

On this clone: This same CDR3 is encoded by further DNA sequences in the sample. The rearrangement joins TRBV18 to TRBJ2-7; D remains ambiguous. CDR1 KGHSH and CDR2 LQKENI come from the germline V gene. Trimming removed 1 base from V and 5 bases from J, with 6 bases in between. CDR3 length equals 12 residues. CDR3 sequence (DNA): TGTGCCAGCTCACCACGACGGGACGAGCAGTACTTC. Protein sequence: CASSPRRDEQYF.

Concerning this clone: Other DNA sequences of this sample code for an identical CDR3. The V and J genes are TRBV19 and TRBJ1-2; D unclear. This CDR3 region has 12 residues. The germline V gene encodes CDR1 LNHDA and CDR2 SQIVND (reference sequence). V gave up 4 bases and J gave up 8 bases, with 11 bases separating them. CDR3 bases: TGTGCCAGTAGTAGCACGGGGTCCGGCTACACCTTC. Amino acids: CASSSTGSGYTF. The entire variable domain, with the rest obtained from reference TRBV19 and TRBJ1-2, is as follows: DGGITQSPKYLFRKEGQNVTLSCEQNLNHDAMYWYRQDPGQGLRLIYYSQIVNDFQKGDIAEGYSVSREKKESFPLTVTSAQKNPTAFYLCASSSTGSGYTFGSGTRLTVV.